The sample holds many counts of the clone carrying this T cell receptor beta chain. This entry comes from a study of T cells in Graves' hyperthyroidism and ophthalmopathy. RNA transcripts yielded amplified TCR beta CDR3 regions. First-round RT-PCR targeting the TCR CDR3 was performed with the HTBI primer set. TCRdb analysed the multiplex PCR reads with MiXCR anew, one entry per CDR3 protein. The sample has approximately 640,000 distinct CDR3 sequences, 17% seen once. V shed 3 bases and J shed 2 bases, with 10 bases lying between them. The CDR3 loop spans 14 amino acids. Germline assignment: CDR1 LNHDA and CDR2 SQIVND (reference sequence).

The chain employs TRBV19 and TRBJ1-1; D may be TRBD1 (6 bases). Sequencing was done on a sample of blood. The source is a man over 45 with Graves' hyperthyroidism. The DNA of the CDR3 is TGTGCCAGTAGTATCTACAGGGACAACACTGAAGCTTTCTTT. Protein: CASSIYRDNTEAFF.